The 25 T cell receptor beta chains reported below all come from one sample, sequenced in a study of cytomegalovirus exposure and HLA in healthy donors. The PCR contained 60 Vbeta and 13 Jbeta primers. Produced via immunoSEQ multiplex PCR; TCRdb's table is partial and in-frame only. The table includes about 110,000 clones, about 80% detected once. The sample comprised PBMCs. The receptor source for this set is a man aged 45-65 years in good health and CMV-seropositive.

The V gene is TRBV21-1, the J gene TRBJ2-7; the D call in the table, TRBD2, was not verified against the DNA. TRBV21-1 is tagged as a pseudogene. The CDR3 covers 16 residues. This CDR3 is CASSKSLAGGPGEQYF. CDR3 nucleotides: TGTGCCAGCAGCAAATCTTTAGCGGGAGGGCCTGGAGAGCAGTACTTC.

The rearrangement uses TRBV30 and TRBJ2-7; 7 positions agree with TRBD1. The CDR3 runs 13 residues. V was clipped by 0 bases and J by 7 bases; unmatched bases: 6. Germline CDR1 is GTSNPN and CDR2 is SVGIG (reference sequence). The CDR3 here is CAWSVSRDREQYF. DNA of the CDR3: TGTGCCTGGAGTGTAAGCAGGGACAGAGAGCAGTACTTC.

The CDR3 loop is CSVLRYNEQFF. The CDR3 nucleotides read TGCAGTGTGCTGCGCTACAATGAGCAGTTCTTC. The J gene is TRBJ2-1, the V gene TRBV20-1; D remains unclear. Trimming took off 7 bases at V and 3 bases at J, with 7 bases between the two ends. The CDR3 totals 11 residues. CDR1 is DFQATT, CDR2 SNEGSKA, per germline (reference sequence).

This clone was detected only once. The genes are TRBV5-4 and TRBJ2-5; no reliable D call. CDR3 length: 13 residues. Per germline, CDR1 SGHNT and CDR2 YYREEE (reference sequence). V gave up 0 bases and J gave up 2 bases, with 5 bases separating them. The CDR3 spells CASSLELQETQYF. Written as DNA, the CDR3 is TGTGCCAGCAGCTTGGAACTGCAAGAGACCCAGTACTTC.

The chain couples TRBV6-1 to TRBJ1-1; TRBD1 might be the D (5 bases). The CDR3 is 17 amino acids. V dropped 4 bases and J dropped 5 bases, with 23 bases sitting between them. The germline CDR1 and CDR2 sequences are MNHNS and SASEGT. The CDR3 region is CASSGWGGREGDTEAFF. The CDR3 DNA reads TGTGCCAGCAGTGGATGGGGGGGAAGAGAGGGAGATACTGAAGCTTTCTTT.

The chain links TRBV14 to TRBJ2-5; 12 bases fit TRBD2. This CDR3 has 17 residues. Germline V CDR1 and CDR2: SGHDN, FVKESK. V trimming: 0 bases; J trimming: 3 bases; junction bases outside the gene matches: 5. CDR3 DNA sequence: TGTGCCAGCAGCCAAGATTCTTGGACTAGCGGGGAAGAGACCCAGTACTTC. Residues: CASSQDSWTSGEETQYF.

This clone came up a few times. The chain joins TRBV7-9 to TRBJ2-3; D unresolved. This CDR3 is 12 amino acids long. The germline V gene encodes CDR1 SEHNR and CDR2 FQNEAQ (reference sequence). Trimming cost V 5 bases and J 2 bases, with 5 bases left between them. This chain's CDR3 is CASSQATDTQYF. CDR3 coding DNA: TGTGCCAGCAGCCAAGCCACAGATACGCAGTATTTT.

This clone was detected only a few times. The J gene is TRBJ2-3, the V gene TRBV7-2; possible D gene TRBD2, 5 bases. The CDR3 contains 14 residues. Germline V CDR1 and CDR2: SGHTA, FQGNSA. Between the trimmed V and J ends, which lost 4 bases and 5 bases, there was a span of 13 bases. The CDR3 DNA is TGTGCCAGCAGCTGGACTTCAACCCAAGATACGCAGTATTTT. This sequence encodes CASSWTSTQDTQYF.

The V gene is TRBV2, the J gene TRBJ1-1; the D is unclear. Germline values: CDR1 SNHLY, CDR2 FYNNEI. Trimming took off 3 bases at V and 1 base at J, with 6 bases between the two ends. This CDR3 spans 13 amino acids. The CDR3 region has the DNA TGTGCCAGCAGTGACGAAGCGAACACTGAAGCTTTCTTT. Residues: CASSDEANTEAFF.

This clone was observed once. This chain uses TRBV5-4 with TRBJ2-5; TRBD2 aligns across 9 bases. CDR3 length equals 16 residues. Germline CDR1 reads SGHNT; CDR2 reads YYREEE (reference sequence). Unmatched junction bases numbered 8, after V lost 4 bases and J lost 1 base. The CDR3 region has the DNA TGTGCCAGCAGCCCTGGAACTAGCGGGTCCCAAGAGACCCAGTACTTC. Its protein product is CASSPGTSGSQETQYF.

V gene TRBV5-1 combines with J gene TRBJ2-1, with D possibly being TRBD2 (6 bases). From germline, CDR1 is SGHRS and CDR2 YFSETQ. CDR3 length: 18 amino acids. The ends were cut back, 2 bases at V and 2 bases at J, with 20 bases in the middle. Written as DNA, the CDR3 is TGCGCCAGCAGCTTCTCGGAGGGCGGCCTCCGAGCCTACAATGAGCAGTTCTTC. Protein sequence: CASSFSEGGLRAYNEQFF.

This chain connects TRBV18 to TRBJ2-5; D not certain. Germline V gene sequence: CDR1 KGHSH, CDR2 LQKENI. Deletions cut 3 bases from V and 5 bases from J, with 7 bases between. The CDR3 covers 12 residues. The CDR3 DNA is TGTGCCAGCTCACCTAGTTCGGAGACCCAGTACTTC. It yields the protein CASSPSSETQYF.

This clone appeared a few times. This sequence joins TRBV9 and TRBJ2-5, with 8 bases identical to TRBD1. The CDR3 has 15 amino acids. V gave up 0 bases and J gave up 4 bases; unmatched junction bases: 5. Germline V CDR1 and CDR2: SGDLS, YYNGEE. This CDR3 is CASSVGQGAGETQYF. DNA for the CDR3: TGTGCCAGCAGCGTAGGGCAGGGGGCAGGAGAGACCCAGTACTTC.

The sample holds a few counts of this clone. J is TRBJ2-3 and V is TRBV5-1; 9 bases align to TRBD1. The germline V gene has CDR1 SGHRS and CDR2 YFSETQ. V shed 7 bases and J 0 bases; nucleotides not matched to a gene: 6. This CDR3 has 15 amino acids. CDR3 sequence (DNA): TGCGCCAGCTCCCCGGGACAGGGTAGCACAGATACGCAGTATTTT. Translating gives CASSPGQGSTDTQYF.

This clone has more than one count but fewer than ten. CDR3 DNA sequence: TGTGCCATCAGAAGGACAGGGGGGGACAATGAGCAGTTCTTC. The encoded protein is CAIRRTGGDNEQFF. This rearrangement joins TRBV10-3 to TRBJ2-1; TRBD1 aligns across 10 bases. The trim removed 6 bases at V and 5 bases at J, leaving 4 bases unmatched. The V gene's germline CDR1 is ENHRY and CDR2 SYGVKD. This CDR3 has 14 amino acids.

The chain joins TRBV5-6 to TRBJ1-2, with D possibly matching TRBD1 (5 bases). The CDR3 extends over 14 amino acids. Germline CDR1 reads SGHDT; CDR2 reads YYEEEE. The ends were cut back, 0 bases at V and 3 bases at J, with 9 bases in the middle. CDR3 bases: TGTGCCAGCAGCTTGGGACAGCGTGACTATGGCTACACCTTC. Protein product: CASSLGQRDYGYTF.

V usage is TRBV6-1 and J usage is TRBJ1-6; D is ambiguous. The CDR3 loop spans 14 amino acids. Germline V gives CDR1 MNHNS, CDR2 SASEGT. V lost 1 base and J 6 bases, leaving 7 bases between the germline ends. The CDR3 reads CASSEGRSNSPLHF. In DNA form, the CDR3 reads TGTGCCAGCAGTGAAGGACGGAGTAATTCACCCCTCCACTTT.

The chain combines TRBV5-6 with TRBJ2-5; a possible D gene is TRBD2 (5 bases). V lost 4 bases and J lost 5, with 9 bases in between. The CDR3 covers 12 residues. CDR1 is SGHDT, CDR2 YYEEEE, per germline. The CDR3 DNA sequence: TGTGCCAGCAGCCAAACGGGGGAGACCCAGTACTTC. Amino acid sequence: CASSQTGETQYF.

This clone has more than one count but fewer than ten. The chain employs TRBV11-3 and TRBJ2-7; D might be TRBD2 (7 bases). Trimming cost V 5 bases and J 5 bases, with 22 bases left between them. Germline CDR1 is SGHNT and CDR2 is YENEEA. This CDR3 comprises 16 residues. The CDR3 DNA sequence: TGTGCCAGCAGCGCCCGAGGGGGGGACTCAAACCACGAGCAGTACTTC. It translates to CASSARGGDSNHEQYF.

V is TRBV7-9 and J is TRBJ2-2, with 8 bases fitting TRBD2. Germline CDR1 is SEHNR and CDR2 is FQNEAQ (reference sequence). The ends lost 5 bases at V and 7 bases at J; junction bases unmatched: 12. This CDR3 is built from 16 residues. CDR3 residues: CASSHPKRESHGELFF. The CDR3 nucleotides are TGTGCCAGCAGCCACCCGAAGCGGGAGTCTCACGGGGAGCTGTTTTTT.

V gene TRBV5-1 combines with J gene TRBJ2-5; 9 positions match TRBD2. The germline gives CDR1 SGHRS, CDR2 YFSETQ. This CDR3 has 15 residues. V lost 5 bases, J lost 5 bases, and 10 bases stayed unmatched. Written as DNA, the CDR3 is TGCGCCAGCAGTAAGGCGGGGGGGCTTGGCGAGACCCAGTACTTC. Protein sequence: CASSKAGGLGETQYF.

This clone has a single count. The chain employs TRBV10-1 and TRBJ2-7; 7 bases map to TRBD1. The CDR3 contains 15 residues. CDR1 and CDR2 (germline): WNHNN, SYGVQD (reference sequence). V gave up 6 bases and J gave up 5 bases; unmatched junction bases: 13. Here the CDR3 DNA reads TGCGCCAGCAGCCTTGTGAGGGGGCCACTGGACGAGCAGTACTTC. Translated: CASSLVRGPLDEQYF.

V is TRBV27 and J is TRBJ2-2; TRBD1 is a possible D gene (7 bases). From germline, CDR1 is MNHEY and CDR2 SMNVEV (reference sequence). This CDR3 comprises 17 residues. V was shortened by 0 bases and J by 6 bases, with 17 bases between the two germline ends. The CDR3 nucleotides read TGTGCCAGCAGTTTATCGAGGAATAGCAGGGGGGCCGGGGAGCTGTTTTTT. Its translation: CASSLSRNSRGAGELFF.

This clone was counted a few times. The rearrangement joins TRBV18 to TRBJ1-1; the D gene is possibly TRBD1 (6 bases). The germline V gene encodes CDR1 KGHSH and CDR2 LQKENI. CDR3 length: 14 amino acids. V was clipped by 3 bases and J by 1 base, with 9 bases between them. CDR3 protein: CASSPPGQNTEAFF. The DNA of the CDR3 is TGTGCCAGCTCACCCCCGGGACAGAACACTGAAGCTTTCTTT.

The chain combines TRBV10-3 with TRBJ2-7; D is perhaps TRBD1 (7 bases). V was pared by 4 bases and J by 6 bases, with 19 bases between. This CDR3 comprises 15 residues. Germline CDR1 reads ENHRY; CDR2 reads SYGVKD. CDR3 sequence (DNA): TGTGCCATCAGTGGAGGAGGGGGCGCTAGGCTCGAGCAGTACTTC. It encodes CAISGGGGARLEQYF.